One sample yielded the 2 T cell receptor beta chains listed below, sequenced in a study of shared clonotypes between healthy human individuals. Libraries were prepared by immunoSEQ multiplex PCR; TCRdb keeps only in-frame clonotypes and omits some of them. The sample shows some 1.4 million clones, roughly 95% of them seen only once. The specimen was naive CD4+ T cells sorted from blood. The subset is: CD45RA+ positively selected. These receptors came from a man between 25 and 39 years old in good health.

This chain uses TRBV30 with TRBJ2-1; D gene unclear. This CDR3 has 14 residues. Germline loops: CDR1 GTSNPN, CDR2 SVGIG (reference sequence). V was pared by 4 bases and J by 6 bases, with 16 bases between. The DNA of the CDR3 is TGTGCCTGGACCGTTAGGGCCCGGAGCAATGAGCAGTTCTTC. Protein sequence: CAWTVRARSNEQFF.

This chain connects TRBV4-1 to TRBJ2-4; 12 positions match TRBD2. Germline-derived CDR1 and CDR2 are MGHRA and YSYEKL. CDR3 length equals 20 residues. The ends lost 0 bases at V and 2 bases at J; junction bases unmatched: 11. CDR3 residues: CASSQDQASGRANPKNIQYF. CDR3 DNA sequence: TGCGCCAGCAGCCAAGATCAGGCTAGCGGGAGGGCCAACCCCAAAAACATTCAGTACTTC.